This section outlines one T cell receptor (beta chain) sequence together with its context. Its antigen is undetermined. These data belong to a study of Graves' ophthalmopathy and Graves' hyperthyroidism. Study summary: Peripheral blood collection took place at initial diagnosis, before any treatment.

The TCR beta CDR3 regions underwent amplification from RNA transcripts. A first-round RT-PCR used HTBI primers, followed by a second-round multiplex PCR. TCRdb independently ran MiXCR on the multiplex PCR reads; one entry per CDR3 protein. The table includes 500,000 to 700,000 distinct CDR3 sequences, 22% detected once. Findings and limits, study-wide: Also, most clonotypes expanded in the thyroid above 0.001 frequency appeared in blood. In predicting ophthalmopathy progression, the model reached 70% to 71% sensitivity and under 75% specificity.

Trimming stripped 3 bases from V and 6 bases from J, with 9 bases between. This CDR3 has 13 amino acids. J is TRBJ1-5 and V is TRBV12-3 or TRBV12-4; D call uncertain. This receptor was obtained from a woman younger than 35 with stable Graves' hyperthyroidism. Some clones in this sample may be carry-over from other donors' samples. The sample taken for sequencing was peripheral blood. CDR3 in amino acids: CASSFGETQPQHF. The CDR3 coding sequence is TGTGCCAGCAGTTTCGGGGAGACTCAGCCCCAGCATTTT.